This T cell receptor beta chain is from a study of blood T cell repertoires in COVID-19 (dated by TCRdb to about 2020). With regard to the full study: The collaborator samples originated in the United States, Italy and Spain and spanned the acute and convalescent phases of COVID-19. The samples were drawn from the first 160 participants of the ongoing ImmuneRACE study and from 1,254 subjects provided by 6 global collaborators. Where available, HLA class I and class II types were obtained from metadata supplied by the sample provider rather than from assay-based typing. The dataset comprised deeply sampled blood TCRbeta repertoires from subjects exposed to, actively infected with, or recovered from COVID-19. A freely available public database, intended as a resource for researchers studying the immune response to SARS-CoV-2, is where the repertoires were released. The material from the prospective study consisted of cDNA or gDNA derived from T cells, B-cell-depleted T cells, or PBMCs. The sample metadata nearly always contained a de-identified subject ID, COVID-19 status, age in years and sex.

V loses 7 bases, J loses 5 bases, and the germline ends lie 16 bases apart. The CDR3 sequence holds 14 residues, the cysteine and phenylalanine included. Left in the record is the CDR3 DNA by itself, 42 bases read in frame from the first base. CDR1 is given as SGHRS and CDR2 as YFSETQ, both from the germline V gene. For this clone: The clone's antigen remains unknown. Base-call qualities are not available, and no considerably larger clone is one nucleotide away.

What the research found in general, with its limitations: How much clinical and demographic metadata was included differed by source and by participant, and the metadata was provided uncurated.

TCRbeta CDR3 regions were amplified from genomic DNA using the immunoSEQ Assay, a bias-controlled multiplex PCR. The source study handled its data this way. Nucleated cell counts per sample were estimated from amplification of reference gene primers within the assay. To quantify the absolute abundance of each unique TCRbeta CDR3 rearrangement, sequence reads were collapsed and filtered. For each sample, productive Simpson clonality was calculated as the square root of Simpson's diversity index across productive rearrangements. In TCRdb, the immuneACCESS table is reduced to in-frame sequences with V and J assigned. These tables do not hold every clone; where another copy was compared, an unresolved V gene accounts for under half, and the others remain unexplained. V, J and clone size are those of that table, while D and trimming were read from the DNA. Within this sample are some 150,000 clones, with 85% to 90% of them counted one time only. 7% to 8% of the sample belongs to the ten largest clones.

Each collaborating institution followed its own protocols to collect whole blood in K2EDTA tubes. For TCRbeta analysis, collaborator samples were shipped as frozen whole blood, as isolated PBMCs, or as DNA extracted from either sample type. The source is a woman older than 75 in a cohort sampled during active or convalescent COVID-19. The sequenced sample was peripheral blood. The rearranged segments are TRBV5-1 and TRBJ2-1; TRBD2 is a possible D gene, resting on 6 matching bases. CDR3 loop: CASSGAGSDNEQFF. The bases read TGCGCCAGCTCCGGGGCGGGGTCAGACAATGAGCAGTTCTTC.